The T cell receptor (beta chain) under discussion was sequenced for a study of regulatory T cells in long-lasting Graves disease (dated by TCRdb to 2020 to 2023). Some background on the complete study: In the newly diagnosed Graves' disease group, patients had been taking antithyroid drugs for less than 3 months. This study used TCR sequencing and RNA sequencing of peripheral blood to compare persistent Graves' disease patients against newly diagnosed Graves' disease patients. The study was conducted in China and was registered as a clinical trial. A total of roughly 35 samples were covered by TCR sequencing, comprising approximately 13 persistent and around 20 newly diagnosed Graves' disease patients. Overall study outcomes, separate from this receptor: Only the TCR beta chain was sequenced and analyzed. Only peripheral blood was studied, because thyroid tissue, the primary lesion, was inaccessible. Preferential use of TRBV28, TRBJ1-2 and TRBJ2-5 was observed in persistent disease, whereas TRBV20-1 and TRBJ2-1 were favored in newly diagnosed disease. Compared with newly diagnosed patients, patients with persistent Graves' disease had lower TCR Shannon entropy and fewer highly expanded clones, which suggests clonal expansion. The authors noted that the small sample size was a limitation that may lower accuracy. Persistent patients shared more public clonotypes among themselves (around 2,800) than newly diagnosed patients did (approximately 900).

V and J lose 0 bases and 14 bases, and a span of 15 bases separates them. CDR1 SGDLS and CDR2 YYNGEE were looked up in the germline V gene. The CDR3, cysteine through phenylalanine, is 13 amino acids long. Only the CDR3 DNA stays, 39 bases, in frame from base 1. Receptor libraries were prepared by multiplex PCR. This sample was sequenced with an Illumina HiSeq 4000. TCR beta libraries were built with iRepertoire HTBI primers and Arm-PCR amplification of CDR3 regions. Before sequencing, the PCR products went through gel purification. Regarding the original processing steps: Across samples, 60 to 70 TRBV and over 11 TRBJ segments were identified and used for gene usage analysis of CDR3 amino acid clonotypes. COPE and FqMerger were used to merge the filtered high-quality paired reads into contigs. BLAST was used to align contigs to IMGT TRBV, TRBD and TRBJ reference genes, with CDR3 defined following IMGT. Any clonotype with a frequency above 0.1% was classified as a highly expanded clone. Repertoire diversity was measured by Shannon entropy, and V-J evenness by the Gini coefficient. A clonotype found in more than one individual was treated as public. Using fastp trimming at Q25 and MiXCR clonotype assembly, TCRdb reanalyzed the public sequencing data and kept in-frame beta chains. Rows merge per CDR3 protein into single entries with the most common DNA and genes. These V and J calls originate from TCRdb's pipeline instead of the authors' own analysis. The sample data list roughly 360,000 distinct CDR3 sequences, and about an eighth of these were observed just once. The ten largest clones capture under 20% of the sample.

The sample's time point label, decoded: newly diagnosed GD, antithyroid drugs for less than 3 months. For both TCR sequencing and RNA sequencing, RNA was extracted from PBMCs in TRIzol. The diagnosis of Graves' disease followed American Thyroid Association guidelines. Patients for the study were recruited at an endocrinology department in Xi'an, China. From each patient, around 9.3 milliliters of peripheral blood was collected into an EDTA anticoagulant tube. Ficoll Paque Plus density gradient separation was used to isolate PBMCs, and no further T cell sorting was done. RNA quality was checked with an Agilent 2100 Bioanalyzer and agarose gel, and concentration with a NanoDrop 2000. In this sample, this clonotype turned up a few times. Its antigen remains unidentified. One base away there is no much larger clone; base qualities are not given. These data also featured in a second study, about T cells in Graves' hyperthyroidism and ophthalmopathy. The second study's paper adds: A patient counted as having stable Graves' hyperthyroidism if no progression to ophthalmopathy occurred over 18 months of follow-up. Hyperthyroidism patients were aged 18 to 65 years and newly diagnosed, with disease duration of less than 2 months. Exclusion was applied to patients with uncontrolled infections, other autoimmune diseases, pregnancy or lactation. Diagnoses were established on the basis of clinical symptoms, serum thyroxine and TRAb, thyroid ultrasound, and orbital computed tomography. For the first round of RT-PCR on the TCR CDR3, the HTBI primer set was used together with the Qiagen OneStep RT-PCR kit. Blood samples also contained most of the expanded thyroid clonotypes (frequency above 0.001), which suggests that blood repertoires may reflect thyroid immune responses. Ophthalmopathy was separated from stable hyperthyroidism by a 13 V-J signature model, with around 90% sensitivity and approximately 81% specificity obtained in cross-validation and 80%/75% obtained in testing. In validation, the model predicted progression to ophthalmopathy with approximately 70% sensitivity and about 73% specificity, a median of about 6.7 months before onset. To identify distinguishing TCR V-J signatures, a discovery cohort of around 98 patients was used, comprising under 45 with Graves' ophthalmopathy and around 60 with stable Graves' hyperthyroidism. Whether ophthalmopathy could be predicted prospectively was tested in an independent validation cohort made up of about 20 hyperthyroidism patients plus 17 patients who later progressed to ophthalmopathy. The approximately 98 discovery patients were randomly divided into training and test sets at a 7:3 ratio. In roughly six Graves' hyperthyroidism patients, the study also compared T-cell repertoires from thyroid tissue with T-cell repertoires from blood. Once sampling was done, hyperthyroidism patients were given methimazole at a starting dose of 30 mg daily, whereas ophthalmopathy patients were given high-dose intravenous methylprednisolone. Libraries were constructed in a second round of multiplex PCR, after which size selection and purification were carried out. Paired-end sequencing of the libraries was performed with 100 bp reads on an Illumina HiSeq2000. SOAPnuke was used to process the raw data, throwing out any read that contained adapters or uncalled bases, had a mean Phred below 15, or lacked an exact constant-primer or identifier match. High-quality paired reads were merged using COPE v1.2.5, and each unique nucleotide sequence was defined as a clonotype. Clonotypes were aligned to IMGT TRBV, TRBD and TRBJ reference segments using MiTCR v1.1. Only V-J combinations with frequency above 0.0001, covering about 99% of repertoires, were analysed. A TCS score was defined as the ratio of F50 (clonal expansion) to E x V (chaos), with BLOSUM62-based TCRdist applied between CDR3 peptides within each V-J. Welch's t-statistics and random forest reduced 500 to 650 V-J features to 13, which were used in a naive Bayes classifier (R e1071). Sample size was not statistically predetermined, and investigators were not blinded to group allocation. According to the paper, TCR Vbeta CDR3 sequencing was carried out on approximately 140 peripheral blood samples, which came from fewer than 50 ophthalmopathy, about 75 hyperthyroidism and roughly 17 progressor patients.

Recombination joined TRBV9 with TRBJ2-1; the D gene cannot be resolved beyond TRBD1 or TRBD2, each matching 5 bases. The sequencing here drew on peripheral blood mononuclear cells (PBMCs), taken at new diagnosis, from a patient treated with antithyroid drugs. The sequence was collected from a woman aged 18-29 years with Graves disease. Donor details come from another sample of the same person, matched by shared clones. The DNA sequence follows: TGTGCCAGCAGCGTAGGGCCCCTGGGGGTTGAGTTCTTC. Protein translation: CASSVGPLGVEFF.